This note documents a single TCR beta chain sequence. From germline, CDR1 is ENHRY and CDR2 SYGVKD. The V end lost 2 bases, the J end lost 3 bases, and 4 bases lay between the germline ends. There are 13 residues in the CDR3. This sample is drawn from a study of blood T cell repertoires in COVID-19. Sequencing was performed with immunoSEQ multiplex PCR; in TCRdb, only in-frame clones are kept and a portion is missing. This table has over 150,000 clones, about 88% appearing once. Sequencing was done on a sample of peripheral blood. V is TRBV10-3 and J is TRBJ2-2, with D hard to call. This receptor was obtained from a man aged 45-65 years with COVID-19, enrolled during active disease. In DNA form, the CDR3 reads TGTGCCATCAGTGAGGGCTACACCGGGGAGCTGTTTTTT. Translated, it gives CAISEGYTGELFF.